This T cell receptor (beta chain) was identified during a study of T cell responses to AZD1222 COVID-19 vaccine. As for the study in general: Recipients boosted at about 4 weeks or about 12 weeks are pooled.

Assay used: immunoSEQ multiplex PCR; TCRdb lists only in-frame clones, some missing. The sample shows fewer than 65,000 clones, 65% to 90% of them seen only once. A word on this clone: Antigen unknown.

Study-wide results and limits: White British people made up most donors, females outnumbered males, and clonal diversity was possibly underestimated. In the spike-specific TCR repertoire, nearly half reportedly target unmutated variant regions.

This CDR3 has 16 amino acids. Looked up from germline, CDR1 is SGHRS and CDR2 is YFSETQ. V gave up 1 base and J gave up 9 bases, with 20 bases separating them. Sequences were derived from peripheral blood, sampled on day 0 of AZD1222 vaccination. The chain combines TRBV5-1 with TRBJ2-1; possible D gene TRBD1, 6 bases. This receptor was obtained from an adult in good health. The DNA of the CDR3 is TGCGCCAGCAGCTTGATGGGGGCTGGGGCTACTCGTGAGCAGTTCTTC. Translating gives CASSLMGAGATREQFF.